These 30 T cell receptor beta chains share one sample of origin, sequenced in a study of read filtering for tumor transcriptome and immune sequencing (dated by TCRdb to 2019 to 2021). Sequencing instrument: Illumina HiSeq 4000. TCR libraries were constructed from 400 to 500 ng RNA using the Immunoverse kit, and molecular barcoded adaptors covering alpha/delta and beta/gamma chains were employed. In TCRdb, the public reads were trimmed at Q25 with fastp and aligned with MiXCR, with productive beta chains retained. Each CDR3 protein gets just one entry, which takes the most common genes and DNA from the rows behind it. Counted in this sample were tens of thousands of distinct CDR3 sequences; about 21% of them appeared once. The ten largest account for roughly 13% of the sample. Input material: a population of CD138-negative cells sorted from bone marrow. This specimen's cell subset or site label, per the study, means: bone marrow mononuclear cells depleted of CD138+ plasma/myeloma cells by negative magnetic selection. These receptors originate from a donor aged 40 or older with multiple myeloma.

As concerns this clonotype: This likely reflects a read error, since a far larger clone is one base away. V gene TRBV6-6 combines with J gene TRBJ2-1; TRBD2 matches at 7 bases. The CDR3 has 14 residues. CDR1 is MNHNY and CDR2 is SVGAGI in the germline V gene (reference sequence). V shed 5 bases and J 10 bases; nucleotides not matched to a gene: 11. CDR3 DNA: TGTGCCAGCAGTCACCCCGCGGGAGTGGGCGAGCAGTTCTTC. Amino acid sequence: CASSHPAGVGEQFF.

There are many counts of this clonotype. The chain joins TRBV18 to TRBJ1-1; the D gene is possibly TRBD1 (5 bases). V lost 3 bases to trimming and J lost 1 base, with 18 bases between them. The CDR3 has 17 residues. Germline V gene sequence: CDR1 KGHSH, CDR2 LQKENI. The CDR3 region has the DNA TGTGCCAGCTCACCTCGGGGCGGAACAGTAAGGAACACTGAAGCTTTCTTT. It is translated as CASSPRGGTVRNTEAFF.

In regard to this clonotype: Given a much more abundant clone one base away, this may be a read error. The rearrangement links TRBV7-9 to TRBJ2-7, with D possibly being TRBD1 or TRBD2 (5 bases each). CDR3 size: 14 residues. V lost 5 bases and J lost 5, with 16 bases in between. The germline V gene has CDR1 SEHNR and CDR2 FQNEAQ (reference sequence). CDR3 nucleotides: TGTGCCAGCAGCCCACTAGGGGCAACCCACGAGCAGTACTTC. Encoded protein: CASSPLGATHEQYF.

Details on this clonotype: It may be a read error: a sequence one base away is much more abundant. The chain is built from TRBV28 and TRBJ2-2, with D tentatively TRBD1 or TRBD2 (6 bases each). The CDR3 runs to 15 residues. CDR1 MDHEN and CDR2 SYDVKM come from the germline V gene. CDR3 in amino acids: CASSLRGAGTGELVF. The CDR3 coding sequence is TGTGCCAGCAGTCTGAGGGGGGCTGGCACCGGGGAGCTGGTTTTT.

Comment on this clonotype: A much bigger clone sits one base away, suggesting this may be a read error. The chain joins TRBV29-1 to TRBJ1-2; D is undetermined. V shed 7 bases and J shed 6 bases, with 15 bases lying between them. CDR1 is SQVTM, CDR2 ANQGSEA, per germline. The CDR3 has 12 amino acids. The CDR3 spells CSAKRQSNGYTF. The CDR3 DNA follows: TGCAGCGCCAAGCGCCAGAGTAATGGCTACACCTTC.

This clonotype was seen many times. The genes are TRBV6-1 and TRBJ1-4, with a weak D call TRBD1 (5 bases). The CDR3 loop spans 16 amino acids. V was pared by 6 bases and J by 2 bases, with 16 bases between. Germline V gives CDR1 MNHNS, CDR2 SASEGT. CDR3 nucleotide sequence: TGTGCCAGCAGCGCTTCGAGACGGGGCACTAATGAAAAACTGTTTTTT. Translating it yields CASSASRRGTNEKLFF.

This clonotype was recorded many times. The chain uses TRBV14 and TRBJ2-2; 9 nucleotides match TRBD1. The length of the CDR3 is 15 residues. Losses at the gene ends were 2 bases for V and 4 bases for J; bases not matched to a gene: 2. Germline CDR1 is SGHDN and CDR2 is FVKESK. The CDR3 loop reads CASSQTGGSTGELFF. CDR3 sequence (DNA): TGTGCCAGCAGCCAAACAGGGGGCAGCACCGGGGAGCTGTTTTTT.

This clonotype was counted only a few times. V usage is TRBV20-1 and J usage is TRBJ2-5; D tentatively reads TRBD1 or TRBD2 (5 bases each). The germline V gene has CDR1 DFQATT and CDR2 SNEGSKA (reference sequence). Trimming removed 0 bases at V and 0 bases at J, with 11 bases between. The length of the CDR3 is 15 residues. The CDR3 reads CSARDLSGHQETQYF. CDR3 sequence (DNA): TGCAGTGCTAGAGATTTGTCGGGACACCAAGAGACCCAGTACTTC.

In this sample, this clonotype turned up once. Being one base from a much bigger clone, this may be a read error. The chain carries TRBV5-1 and TRBJ2-3; D remains unclear. Germline CDR1 is SGHRS and CDR2 is YFSETQ. This CDR3 has 13 amino acids. The CDR3 loop is CASGLALPDTQYF. The CDR3 region has the DNA TGCGCCAGCGGCTTGGCCCTTCCAGATACGCAGTATTTT.

This clonotype has a count of ten or more. The CDR3 coding sequence is TGCAGTGCTAGCCCCCAGTCGACTGAAGCTTTCTTT. Protein: CSASPQSTEAFF. The chain recombines TRBV20-1 with TRBJ1-1; no firm D call. V was pared by 3 bases and J by 5 bases, with 10 bases between. This CDR3 is built from 12 residues. Germline CDR1 and CDR2: DFQATT and SNEGSKA (reference sequence).

Ten or more counts support this clonotype. V usage is TRBV20-1 and J usage is TRBJ1-6; D unclear. The CDR3 is made up of 14 amino acids. Germline V CDR1 and CDR2: DFQATT, SNEGSKA (reference sequence). V gave up 5 bases and J gave up 7 bases, with 15 bases separating them. This chain's CDR3 is CSARETTLNSPLHF. CDR3 bases: TGCAGTGCTCGGGAAACGACCCTAAATTCACCCCTCCACTTT.

The chain uses TRBV6-6 and TRBJ1-1; no clear D gene. The ends were cut back, 6 bases at V and 8 bases at J, with 10 bases in the middle. Germline V gives CDR1 MNHNY, CDR2 SVGAGI (reference sequence). CDR3 size: 11 residues. CDR3 DNA: TGTGCCAGCAGCCGACAAATAGAAGCTTTCTTT. Translating gives CASSRQIEAFF.

This clonotype showed up many times. The rearrangement uses TRBV29-1 and TRBJ2-1; D is possibly TRBD1 or TRBD2 (5 bases each). Germline values: CDR1 SQVTM, CDR2 ANQGSEA. The CDR3 has 16 amino acids. The V gene lost 4 bases and the J gene lost 4 bases, with 20 bases spanning the gap. The CDR3 region has the DNA TGCAGCGTTGTCGAACTACGGGGCCGAAAATACAATGAGCAGTTCTTC. This encodes CSVVELRGRKYNEQFF.

There are many counts of this clonotype. The DNA of the CDR3 is TGTGCCAGCAGGAACAGGGGAACTAGCACAGATACGCAGTATTTT. Protein product: CASRNRGTSTDTQYF. The chain joins TRBV6-1 to TRBJ2-3; 7 nucleotides match TRBD1. The CDR3 contains 15 residues. V was clipped by 6 bases and J by 0 bases; unmatched bases: 6. Germline values: CDR1 MNHNS, CDR2 SASEGT.

Concerning this clonotype itself: A read error is possible here, since a much larger clone lies one base away. DNA for the CDR3: TGTGCCAGCAGAGTCTCAGGGGTTTCTGGGGCCAACGTCCTGACTTTC. It yields the protein CASRVSGVSGANVLTF. The J gene is TRBJ2-6, the V gene TRBV2, with D maybe TRBD1 (6 bases). The germline V and J ends were trimmed by 6 bases and 1 base, with 13 bases remaining between them. The CDR3 runs to 16 residues. Germline CDR1 SNHLY, CDR2 FYNNEI.

This clonotype occurred a few times. The V and J genes are TRBV4-2 and TRBJ1-5; D is undetermined. Deletions cut 0 bases from V and 7 bases from J, with 16 bases between. CDR1 and CDR2 (germline): LGHNA, YNFKEQ. The CDR3 totals 16 residues. In DNA form, the CDR3 reads TGTGCCAGCAGCCAAGATCTTCTCGGCTCCAGCCAGCCCCAGCATTTT. Its translation: CASSQDLLGSSQPQHF.

This clonotype has at least ten counts. This chain joins TRBV28 and TRBJ2-2; possibly TRBD2 for D (6 bases). V was clipped by 6 bases and J by 4 bases, with 18 bases between them. Germline V lookup: CDR1 MDHEN, CDR2 SYDVKM. The CDR3 contains 16 residues. The CDR3 DNA reads TGTGCCAGCAGCACCGGGAGTCTCCGGGGCACCGGGGAGCTGTTTTTT. Protein product: CASSTGSLRGTGELFF.

This clonotype appeared many times. V is TRBV6-5 and J is TRBJ1-1, with 9 bases that match TRBD1. The germline V gene encodes CDR1 MNHEY and CDR2 SVGAGI. With V trimmed by 4 bases and J by 5 bases, 5 bases remained unmatched. CDR3 size: 14 residues. The DNA of the CDR3 is TGTGCCAGCAGTTCTGGGACAGGGAGAACTGAAGCTTTCTTT. Translated: CASSSGTGRTEAFF.

This clonotype showed up many times. CDR3 bases: TGTGCCACCAGCCCAACGGGCGGGGAGCTGTTTTTT. It specifies CATSPTGGELFF. This chain connects TRBV15 to TRBJ2-2, with D hard to call. CDR1 is LNHNV and CDR2 is YYDKDF in the germline V gene (reference sequence). V was trimmed by 5 bases and J by 7 bases, leaving 8 bases between them. The CDR3 runs 12 residues.

Notes on this clonotype: A much larger clone lies one base from this, so it may be a read error. The J gene is TRBJ2-5, the V gene TRBV7-3, with a possible D match to TRBD2 (6 bases). The V gene's germline CDR1 is SGHTA and CDR2 FQGTGA. The CDR3 has 14 amino acids. Trimming took 4 bases from V and 0 from J, leaving 9 bases between them. Written as DNA, the CDR3 is TGTGCCAGCAGCTCCGGGGGTTACCAAGAGACCCAGTACTTC. Protein sequence: CASSSGGYQETQYF.

This clonotype was counted many times. The V and J genes are TRBV28 and TRBJ2-5; D is undetermined. Germline CDR1 and CDR2: MDHEN and SYDVKM. The CDR3 covers 16 residues. Trimming pared 6 bases from V and 1 base from J, leaving 18 bases between. The CDR3 loop is CASSITVRSGQETQYF. The CDR3 DNA reads as TGTGCCAGCAGCATCACCGTCAGGTCGGGCCAAGAGACCCAGTACTTC.

This clonotype was counted ten times or more. The chain is built from TRBV14 and TRBJ2-7; D gene uncertain. The V end was cut by 1 base, the J end by 2 bases, with 3 bases between. The germline CDR1 and CDR2 sequences are SGHDN and FVKESK. CDR3 length equals 12 residues. Written as DNA, the CDR3 is TGTGCCAGCAGCCAAGTGGCCTACGAGCAGTACTTC. This codes for CASSQVAYEQYF.

Regarding this clonotype: This may arise from a read error, as a much more abundant clone is one base away. The V and J genes are TRBV12-3 or TRBV12-4 and TRBJ1-5; maybe TRBD1 (6 bases). The CDR3 is made up of 14 amino acids. Trimming cost V 5 bases and J 4 bases, with 12 bases left between them. CDR3 amino acids: CASSQQRGNQPQHF. Here the CDR3 DNA reads TGTGCCAGCAGTCAACAGAGGGGGAATCAGCCCCAGCATTTT.

This clonotype was observed many times. The chain links TRBV28 to TRBJ2-3; D uncertain. This CDR3 region has 12 residues. V dropped 2 bases and J dropped 6 bases, with 6 bases sitting between them. Germline V gives CDR1 MDHEN, CDR2 SYDVKM. The CDR3 region has the DNA TGTGCCAGCAGTTTAGCCCAGGATACGCAGTATTTT. Amino acid sequence: CASSLAQDTQYF.

This clonotype has ten or more counts. The chain recombines TRBV7-8 with TRBJ2-2; tentative D call: TRBD1 (5 bases). Germline V lookup: CDR1 SGHVS, CDR2 FQNEAQ. Trimming took 3 bases from V and 4 from J, leaving 12 bases between them. The CDR3 is 15 residues long. This chain's CDR3 is CASSFLGAGTGELFF. The CDR3 coding sequence is TGTGCCAGCAGCTTTTTAGGGGCTGGCACCGGGGAGCTGTTTTTT.

Notes on this clonotype: A much more abundant neighbour one base away suggests this may be a read error. CDR3 nucleotide sequence: TGTGCCAGCAGTTTTCTAGCGGGGGAGCCAGGGGAGACCCAGTACTTC. Amino acids: CASSFLAGEPGETQYF. V is TRBV28 and J is TRBJ2-5; 10 bases align to TRBD2. The CDR3 runs 16 residues. Germline CDR1 reads MDHEN; CDR2 reads SYDVKM. With V trimmed by 3 bases and J by 5 bases, 9 bases remained unmatched.

This clonotype was found a few times. The genes are TRBV27 and TRBJ1-3; tentatively, D is TRBD1 (5 bases). V gave up 8 bases and J gave up 0 bases, with 14 bases separating them. Germline V gives CDR1 MNHEY, CDR2 SMNVEV (reference sequence). The CDR3 loop spans 15 amino acids. CDR3 DNA sequence: TGTGCCAGCTCGGGGGGAGCGAGCTCTGGAAACACCATATATTTT. It yields the protein CASSGGASSGNTIYF.

This clonotype showed up many times. The V call is TRBV6-5, the J call TRBJ2-5; D is unresolved. The CDR3 has 16 amino acids. Germline V gene data show CDR1 as MNHEY and CDR2 as SVGAGI. Trimming stripped 4 bases from V and 0 bases from J, with 15 bases between. This chain's CDR3 is CASSFGRSLYQETQYF. The DNA of the CDR3 is TGTGCCAGCAGTTTTGGGCGGAGTCTGTACCAAGAGACCCAGTACTTC.

In its sample, this clonotype was seen many times. The rearrangement joins TRBV5-1 to TRBJ2-7; D perhaps matches TRBD1 (6 bases). Germline lookup yields CDR1 SGHRS and CDR2 YFSETQ. V lost 0 bases and J 6 bases, leaving 22 bases between the germline ends. CDR3 length: 17 residues. CDR3 sequence: CASSLDGTQFRTAEQYF. As DNA, the CDR3 is TGCGCCAGCAGCTTGGACGGGACACAGTTTCGGACCGCCGAGCAGTACTTC.

This clonotype was observed at least ten times. The rearrangement links TRBV6-5 to TRBJ1-2, with 9 bases fitting TRBD1. The CDR3 is 15 amino acids. V was clipped by 6 bases and J by 5 bases; unmatched bases: 10. The germline V gene encodes CDR1 MNHEY and CDR2 SVGAGI. Written as DNA, the CDR3 is TGTGCCAGCAGAGAAGCGGGACAGGGAGATTATGGCTACACCTTC. Amino acid sequence: CASREAGQGDYGYTF.